Shown below are 29 T cell receptor beta chains from a single sample sequenced in a study of vaccination effects on CD4 cells after COVID-19. Using immunoSEQ multiplex PCR, the repertoire was profiled, and TCRdb retains in-frame clones only, with some absent. The sample includes 65,000 to 85,000 clones, roughly 80% of them seen just once. These TCRs are of unknown antigen specificity. With the ViraFEST assay, the study expanded antigen-specific CD4+ T cells using viral peptide pools, then sequenced them. With about 9 days of culture completed, CD4+ T cells were isolated. Previously uninfected by SARS-CoV-2, the vaccine recipients also showed negative nucleocapsid antibodies. Sample: CD4+ T cells from PBMCs cultured with SARS-CoV-2 spike peptides, taken before COVID-19 vaccination. The source is a human donor who received a COVID-19 vaccine.

The chain has TRBV7-2 and TRBJ2-7; 9 nucleotides line up with TRBD1. V lost 5 bases to trimming and J lost 4 bases; unmatched junction nucleotides: 6. This CDR3 is built from 14 residues. Germline V gene sequence: CDR1 SGHTA, CDR2 FQGNSA. The CDR3 DNA reads as TGTGCCAGCAGCACGGACAGGGGTTGGTACGAGCAGTACGTC. This codes for CASSTDRGWYEQYV.

J is TRBJ1-1 and V is TRBV18, with 8 bases fitting TRBD1. CDR1 is KGHSH, CDR2 LQKENI, per germline. With 1 base clipped from V and 1 base from J, the junction kept 8 bases outside the gene matches. This CDR3 region has 17 residues. CDR3 in DNA: TGTGCCAGCTCACCACTGGAAGCAGGGACAGGGAACACTGAAGCTTTCTTT. Its translation: CASSPLEAGTGNTEAFF.

Concerning this clone: Other nucleotide sequences in the sample specify the same CDR3. The chain has TRBV5-1 and TRBJ2-3; D may match TRBD1 or TRBD2 (5 bases each). Between the trimmed V and J ends, which lost 0 bases and 3 bases, there was a span of 5 bases. Germline CDR1 SGHRS, CDR2 YFSETQ. This CDR3 is 13 amino acids long. The CDR3 is CASSLGGTDTQYF. The CDR3 DNA reads as TGCGCCAGCAGCTTGGGGGGGACAGATACGCAGTATTTT.

This clone occurred once. The genes are TRBV7-9 and TRBJ1-5; D unclear. V was shortened by 2 bases and J by 5 bases, with 10 bases between the two germline ends. The CDR3 spans 14 residues. Per germline, CDR1 SEHNR and CDR2 FQNEAQ (reference sequence). For the CDR3, the DNA is TGTGCCAGCAGCTTAACCACGGAAGATCAGCCCCAGCATTTT. This gives the protein CASSLTTEDQPQHF.

The chain links TRBV10-3 to TRBJ2-5; D is undetermined. The V gene's germline CDR1 is ENHRY and CDR2 SYGVKD. The CDR3 extends over 12 amino acids. The V and J ends lost 3 bases and 5 bases respectively, with 7 bases between them. The CDR3 DNA reads TGTGCCATCAGTGAAGGGTCTGAGACCCAGTACTTC. It encodes CAISEGSETQYF.

This clone was detected only once. CDR3 DNA: TGTGCCTGGAGCAGGGCCACGACCTACGAGCAGTACGTC. It encodes CAWSRATTYEQYV. J is TRBJ2-7 and V is TRBV30; D might be TRBD1 (5 bases). Germline lookup yields CDR1 GTSNPN and CDR2 SVGIG (reference sequence). V gave up 3 bases and J gave up 2 bases, with 11 bases separating them. The CDR3 sequence is 13 residues long.

The CDR3 region is CASSPPGLPGGLTKLFF. In nucleotides, the CDR3 is TGTGCCAGCTCACCACCGGGGCTTCCGGGGGGTCTTACAAAACTGTTTTTT. This rearrangement joins TRBV18 to TRBJ1-4, with a possible D match to TRBD1 (5 bases). Germline V gives CDR1 KGHSH, CDR2 LQKENI. The CDR3 covers 17 residues. Trimming removed 0 bases at V and 10 bases at J, with 21 bases between.

This chain uses TRBV5-1 with TRBJ1-3; D is unclear. V was clipped by 4 bases and J by 1 base, with 15 bases between them. CDR3 length: 16 amino acids. In germline, CDR1 is SGHRS, CDR2 YFSETQ. As DNA, the CDR3 is TGCGCCAGCAGCGGGATGGGTCCGCGGTCTGGAAACACCATATATTTT. Protein sequence: CASSGMGPRSGNTIYF.

The genes are TRBV2 and TRBJ2-3, with TRBD1 matching 11 bases. The CDR3 extends over 14 amino acids. The V and J ends lost 6 bases and 5 bases, in that order; junction bases with no gene match: 4. Germline V gene sequence: CDR1 SNHLY, CDR2 FYNNEI. The CDR3 DNA reads as TGTGCCAGCAGGCGGACAGGGGGCGAAGATACGCAGTATTTT. Its translation: CASRRTGGEDTQYF.

CDR3 nucleotide sequence: TGTGCCACCAGTGAGGCAGGCACTGAAGCTTTCTTT. Translation: CATSEAGTEAFF. The rearrangement uses TRBV24-1 and TRBJ1-1, with no clear D. CDR3 length equals 12 residues. Trimming removed 4 bases at V and 4 bases at J, with 6 bases between. Germline values: CDR1 KGHDR, CDR2 SFDVKD.

This chain links TRBV7-9 with TRBJ2-2, with D uncertain. CDR1 SEHNR and CDR2 FQNEAQ come from the germline V gene (reference sequence). The CDR3 covers 15 residues. V lost 2 bases to trimming and J lost 4 bases, with 11 bases between them. CDR3 coding DNA: TGTGCCAGCAGCTTAAGGGCTGCGAGCACCGGGGAGCTGTTTTTT. Translated: CASSLRAASTGELFF.

The chain has TRBV3-1 (or the pseudogene TRBV3-2) and TRBJ2-7; D not resolved. The V and J ends lost 0 bases and 0 bases respectively, with 6 bases between them. CDR3 length: 14 residues. Germline V gene sequence: CDR1 LGHDT, CDR2 YNNKEL (reference sequence). CDR3 protein: CASSQDPSSYEQYV. CDR3 in DNA: TGTGCCAGCAGCCAAGATCCCAGCTCCTACGAGCAGTACGTC.

V and J are TRBV30 and TRBJ1-1; tentative D call: TRBD1 (5 bases). The germline V gene encodes CDR1 GTSNPN and CDR2 SVGIG (reference sequence). The ends were cut back, 0 bases at V and 11 bases at J, with 16 bases in the middle. The length of the CDR3 is 13 residues. CDR3 loop: CAWSVSGRPTAFF. The DNA of the CDR3 is TGTGCCTGGAGTGTATCGGGACGACCGACGGCTTTCTTT.

The chain carries TRBV19 and TRBJ2-5, with D perhaps being TRBD1 or TRBD2 (5 bases each). V was pared by 11 bases and J by 4 bases, with 11 bases between. Germline CDR1 is LNHDA and CDR2 is SQIVND (reference sequence). The length of the CDR3 is 11 residues. The CDR3 coding sequence is TGTGCCTCAGACAGCGGAGAGACCCAGTACTTC. Protein: CASDSGETQYF.

The V gene is TRBV30, the J gene TRBJ1-5; 8 bases are shared with TRBD1. CDR3 size: 13 residues. Trimming at V came to 5 bases and at J to 2 bases, leaving 2 bases not matched to a gene. Germline-derived CDR1 and CDR2 are GTSNPN and SVGIG (reference sequence). CDR3: CAWADRGNQPQHF. The DNA for the CDR3 is TGTGCCTGGGCGGACAGGGGCAATCAGCCCCAGCATTTT.

The chain employs TRBV5-5 and TRBJ2-2; the D is unclear. This CDR3 has 16 residues. The V and J ends lost 1 base and 3 bases respectively, with 13 bases between them. Per germline, CDR1 SGHKS and CDR2 YYEKEE (reference sequence). In DNA, the CDR3 is TGTGCCAGCAGCTTGTCCCCCTCAGTATACACCGGGGAGCTGTTTTTT. Translated: CASSLSPSVYTGELFF.

The chain couples TRBV4-2 to TRBJ1-4; D gene ambiguous. This CDR3 spans 15 amino acids. V was cut by 0 bases and J by 8 bases, with 13 bases left in between. Germline CDR1 reads LGHNA; CDR2 reads YNFKEQ. The CDR3, as DNA: TGTGCCAGCAGCCAAGATTACTGGGGTCGGGAAAAACTGTTTTTT. Its protein product is CASSQDYWGREKLFF.

Here the CDR3 DNA reads TGTGCCAGCAGTAAAACGGCGACCACAGATACGCAGTATTTT. This gives the protein CASSKTATTDTQYF. The chain couples TRBV6-5 to TRBJ2-3; D unclear. This CDR3 has 14 amino acids. V lost 5 bases, J lost 2 bases, and 11 bases lay in between. Germline lookup yields CDR1 MNHEY and CDR2 SVGAGI.

The CDR3 loop reads CASSLEGNNQPQHF. The CDR3 DNA reads TGCGCCAGCAGCTTGGAGGGGAACAATCAGCCCCAGCATTTT. The rearrangement uses TRBV5-1 and TRBJ1-5; possible D gene TRBD1, 5 bases. The CDR3 is 14 residues long. The ends were cut back, 0 bases at V and 3 bases at J, with 7 bases in the middle. CDR1 SGHRS and CDR2 YFSETQ come from the germline V gene.

This chain links TRBV4-3 with TRBJ2-3; D not certain. V was cut by 0 bases and J by 2 bases, with 12 bases left in between. The CDR3 contains 16 residues. Germline-derived CDR1 and CDR2 are LGHNA and YSLEER. The CDR3 nucleotides read TGCGCCAGCAGCCAAGACGTTTCGGAGTACACAGATACGCAGTATTTT. Amino acid sequence: CASSQDVSEYTDTQYF.

V is TRBV20-1 and J is TRBJ2-7; weak D call: TRBD1 (6 bases). Germline V lookup: CDR1 DFQATT, CDR2 SNEGSKA (reference sequence). The CDR3 extends over 15 amino acids. V was cut by 3 bases and J by 3 bases, with 18 bases left in between. DNA of the CDR3: TGCAGTGCTAGTCCAACAGGGCGAACTAGCTACGAGCAGTACGTC. Translation: CSASPTGRTSYEQYV.

The rearrangement joins TRBV10-1 to TRBJ2-7; D is ambiguous. CDR1 is WNHNN and CDR2 is SYGVQD in the germline V gene (reference sequence). Trimming took 6 bases from V and 7 from J, leaving 22 bases between them. The CDR3 is made up of 15 amino acids. This chain's CDR3 is CASRKAPPRVWEQYV. The CDR3 DNA reads TGCGCCAGCAGAAAGGCCCCGCCGCGTGTCTGGGAGCAGTACGTC.

This chain uses TRBV2 with TRBJ1-2, with D perhaps matching TRBD1 (5 bases). Per germline, CDR1 SNHLY and CDR2 FYNNEI. Between the trimmed V and J ends, which lost 2 bases and 5 bases, there was a span of 12 bases. This CDR3 contains 14 residues. DNA for the CDR3: TGTGCCAGCAGTGAATTAGTGACAGTATATGGCTACACCTTC. The encoded protein is CASSELVTVYGYTF.

The chain couples TRBV7-8 to TRBJ2-7, with a tentative D call TRBD1 (6 bases). The germline V gene encodes CDR1 SGHVS and CDR2 FQNEAQ. The length of the CDR3 is 14 residues. Deletions cut 5 bases from V and 1 base from J, with 12 bases between. The CDR3 nucleotides are TGTGCCAGCAGCAGCAGACAGGAGTCCTACGAGCAGTACGTC. Its translation: CASSSRQESYEQYV.

This clone was detected a few times. J is TRBJ1-2 and V is TRBV7-8, with a possible D match to TRBD1 (5 bases). The germline V gene encodes CDR1 SGHVS and CDR2 FQNEAQ. The CDR3 loop spans 13 amino acids. Trimming removed 5 bases from V and 2 bases from J, with 9 bases in between. CDR3 nucleotides: TGTGCCAGCAGCCCCCAGGGAAACTATGGCTACACCTTC. Amino acids: CASSPQGNYGYTF.

The rearrangement uses TRBV14 and TRBJ2-5, with 11 nucleotides matching TRBD1. The germline gives CDR1 SGHDN, CDR2 FVKESK. CDR3 length equals 17 residues. V trimming: 0 bases; J trimming: 3 bases; junction bases outside the gene matches: 6. Here the CDR3 DNA reads TGTGCCAGCAGCCAAGATCCAGGGGACAGGGGGAAAGAGACCCAGTACTTC. It translates to CASSQDPGDRGKETQYF.

The chain carries TRBV7-2 and TRBJ2-3; TRBD2 matches at 8 bases. Germline values: CDR1 SGHTA, CDR2 FQGNSA. The V segment lost 1 base and the J segment 7 bases; nucleotides outside the gene matches: 13. The CDR3 runs to 17 residues. CDR3 loop: CASSLEAGGRLSNTQYF. Here the CDR3 DNA reads TGTGCCAGCAGCTTAGAGGCGGGGGGCCGACTATCGAATACGCAGTATTTT.

The CDR3, as DNA: TGTGCCAGCAGTCAAGGGACATACGGTGGCTACACCTTC. Protein product: CASSQGTYGGYTF. The rearrangement joins TRBV12-3 or TRBV12-4 to TRBJ1-2, with D perhaps matching TRBD1 (6 bases). The CDR3 loop spans 13 amino acids. V was clipped by 5 bases and J by 7 bases, with 14 bases between them.

This clone was detected a few times. The rearrangement joins TRBV10-1 to TRBJ1-2, with D hard to call. Germline V gene sequence: CDR1 WNHNN, CDR2 SYGVQD (reference sequence). Trimming took off 4 bases at V and 3 bases at J, with 15 bases between the two ends. The CDR3 runs 15 residues. CDR3 in amino acids: CASSGGRTWDYGYTF. DNA for the CDR3: TGCGCCAGCAGTGGAGGAAGAACCTGGGACTATGGCTACACCTTC.